The entry that follows covers one T cell receptor beta chain sequence. Antigen: not known. The germline gene is not matched at one end of the junction; a read error may be the cause. This entry is derived from a study of tumor-infiltrating lymphocytes in primary liver carcinoma. Study-wide results and limits: Tumor region pairs showed greater overlap than either tumor-adjacent or tumor-blood pairs did. Only about 7-24% of top clones were detected in each of the five tumor regions. Blood trailed tumors significantly in top-250-clone fraction (p = 0.039).

CDR3 length: 13 amino acids. CDR1 is SGHRS, CDR2 YFSETQ, per germline. Researchers generated TCR beta cDNA from about 500 ng of total RNA, relying on a constant-region primer. Libraries for TCR beta were built through three nested multiplex PCR rounds, which together made up a slightly modified ARM-PCR procedure. Researchers ran the first two PCR rounds for roughly 11 cycles each with TRBV1-TRBV30 forward primers and a C-beta reverse primer. MiXCR, applied by TCRdb to the multiplex PCR reads, yields one record per CDR3 protein. The sample yields 100,000 to 150,000 distinct CDR3 sequences, roughly three fifths seen once. Joint extraction of RNA and DNA used roughly 19-32 mg of bulk tissue that was unsorted.

The chain is built from TRBV5-1 and TRBJ2-7; TRBD1 agrees at 7 bases. The specimen sequenced was liver tumor tissue from sampling region 1. The sample's subset: tumor region T1, superior pole. The TCR sequence derives from a woman aged 60 to 75 with primary liver carcinoma and hepatitis B virus infection. CDR3 region: CASRLGQWDEQYF. The CDR3 DNA reads as TGCGCCAGCAGGTTGGGACAGTGGGACGAGCAGTACTTC.